The T cell receptor (beta chain) under discussion was sequenced for a study of vaccination and CD4 T cells after COVID-19. Study observations and caveats: A median roughly 84% of convalescent patients' SARS-CoV-2-reactive clones emerged only after vaccination.

Treatment meaning: roughly 10-day PBMC culture with coronavirus spike peptide pools or control peptides (ViraFEST assay). Concerning this clonotype: Its specificity is unknown.

Germline assignment: CDR1 KGHSH and CDR2 LQKENI. The V segment lost 4 bases and the J segment 3 bases; nucleotides outside the gene matches: 2. CDR3 size: 13 residues. With the Oncomine TCR Beta short-read assay, DNA from cultured CD4+ T cells was sequenced. Using its own MiXCR run on the PCR reads, TCRdb lists one record per CDR3 protein. This sample yields about 20,000 distinct CDR3 sequences, of which 70% are seen a single time; less than 6% belongs to the top ten. The chain combines TRBV18 with TRBJ2-5; 7 bases line up with TRBD1. This clonotype was sampled from a human donor who had recovered from COVID-19. The sample was CD4+ T cells from blood, cultured in vitro. The CDR3 sequence is CASSRDSKETQYF. In DNA form, the CDR3 reads TGTGCCAGCTCACGGGACAGTAAAGAGACCCAGTACTTC. Supplemented by reference TRBV18 and TRBJ2-5, the full variable domain reads NAGVMQNPRHLVRRRGQEARLRCSPMKGHSHVYWYRQLPEEGLKFMVYLQKENIIDESGMPKERFSAEFPKEGPSILRIQQVVRGDSAAYFCASSRDSKETQYFGPGTRLLVL.